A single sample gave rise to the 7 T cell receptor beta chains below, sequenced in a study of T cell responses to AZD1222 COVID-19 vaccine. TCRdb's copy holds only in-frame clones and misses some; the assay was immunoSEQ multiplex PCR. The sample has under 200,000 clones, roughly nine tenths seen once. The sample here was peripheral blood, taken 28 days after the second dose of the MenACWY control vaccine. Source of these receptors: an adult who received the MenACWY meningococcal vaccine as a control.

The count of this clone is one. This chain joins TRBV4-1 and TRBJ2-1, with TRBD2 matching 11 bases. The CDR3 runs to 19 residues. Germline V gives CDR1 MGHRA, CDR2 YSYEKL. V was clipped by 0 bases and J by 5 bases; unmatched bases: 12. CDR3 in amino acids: CASSQDSPRTSGPNNEQFF. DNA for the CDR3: TGCGCCAGCAGCCAAGATTCTCCAAGGACTAGCGGGCCAAACAATGAGCAGTTCTTC.

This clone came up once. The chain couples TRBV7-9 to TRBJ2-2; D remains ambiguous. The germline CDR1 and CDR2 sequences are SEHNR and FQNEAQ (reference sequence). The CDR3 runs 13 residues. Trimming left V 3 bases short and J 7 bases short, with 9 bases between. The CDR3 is CASSLSINGELFF. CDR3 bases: TGTGCCAGCAGCTTGTCGATAAACGGGGAGCTGTTTTTT.

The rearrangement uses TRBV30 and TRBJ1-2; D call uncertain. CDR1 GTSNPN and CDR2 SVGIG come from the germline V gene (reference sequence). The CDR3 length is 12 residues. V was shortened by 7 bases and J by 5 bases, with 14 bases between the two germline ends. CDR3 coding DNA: TGTGCCTCTACCGGGCAGTTATATGGCTACACCTTC. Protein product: CASTGQLYGYTF. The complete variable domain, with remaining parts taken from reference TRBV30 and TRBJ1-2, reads SQTIHQWPATLVQPVGSPLSLECTVEGTSNPNLYWYRQAAGRGLQLLFYSVGIGQISSEVPQNLSASRPQDRQFILSSKKLLLSDSGFYLCASTGQLYGYTFGSGTRLTVV.

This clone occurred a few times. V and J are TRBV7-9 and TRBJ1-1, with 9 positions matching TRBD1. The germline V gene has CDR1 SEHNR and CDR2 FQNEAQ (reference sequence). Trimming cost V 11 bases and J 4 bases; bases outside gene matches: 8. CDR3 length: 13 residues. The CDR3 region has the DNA TGTGCCCATACACAGGGGGCTGGCACTGAAGCTTTCTTT. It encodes CAHTQGAGTEAFF.

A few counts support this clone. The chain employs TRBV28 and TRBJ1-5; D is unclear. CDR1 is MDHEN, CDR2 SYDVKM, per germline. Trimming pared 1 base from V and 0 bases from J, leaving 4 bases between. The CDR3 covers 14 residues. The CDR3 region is CASSLFHSNQPQHF. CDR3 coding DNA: TGTGCCAGCAGTTTATTCCATAGCAATCAGCCCCAGCATTTT. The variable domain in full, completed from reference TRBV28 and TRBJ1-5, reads DVKVTQSSRYLVKRTGEKVFLECVQDMDHENMFWYRQDPGLGLRLIYFSYDVKMKEKGDIPEGYSVSREKKERFSLILESASTNQTSMYLCASSLFHSNQPQHFGDGTRLSIL.

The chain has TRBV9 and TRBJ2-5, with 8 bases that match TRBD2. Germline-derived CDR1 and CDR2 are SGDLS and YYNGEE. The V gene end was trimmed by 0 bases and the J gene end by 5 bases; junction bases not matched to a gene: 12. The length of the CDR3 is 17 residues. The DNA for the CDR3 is TGTGCCAGCAGCGTAGGCGGATCGGCTAGCGGGCGGGAGACCCAGTACTTC. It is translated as CASSVGGSASGRETQYF.

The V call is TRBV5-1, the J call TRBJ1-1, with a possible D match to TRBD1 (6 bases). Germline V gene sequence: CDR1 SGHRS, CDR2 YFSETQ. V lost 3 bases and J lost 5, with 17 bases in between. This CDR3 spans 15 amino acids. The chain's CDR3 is CASSWGGTRDTEAFF. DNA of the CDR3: TGCGCCAGCAGCTGGGGCGGGACAAGGGATACTGAAGCTTTCTTT.